What follows are 17 T cell receptor beta chains derived from one specimen sequenced in a study of T cells expressing NK-cell markers. For each CDR3 protein, TCRdb gives one entry from its re-call of the 5' RACE reads, without DNA. Here the sample table reports 500,000 to 700,000 distinct CDR3 sequences. The sequencing sample was made of blood T cells: a sorted CD56 or NKG2C T cell subset, CD4+ or CD8+ T cells, or bulk PBMC T cells (not recorded which). The receptors were gathered from a young man in good health.

The rearrangement links TRBV27 to TRBJ2-5; TCRdb proposes TRBD1, but this gene call is untestable without DNA. This CDR3 contains 15 residues. Per germline, CDR1 MNHEY and CDR2 SMNVEV (reference sequence). CDR3 amino acids: CASSPYRVNRETQYF.

J is TRBJ2-5 and V is TRBV19; no DNA is available, so the TRBD2 call from TCRdb remains unchecked. The germline gives CDR1 LNHDA, CDR2 SQIVND (reference sequence). The CDR3 runs 17 residues. The CDR3 loop reads CASSGTSGPPYQETQYF.

CDR3 loop: CSVLTGHYTEAFF. The chain carries TRBV29-1 and TRBJ1-1; without DNA, the TCRdb call of TRBD1 cannot be checked. From germline, CDR1 is SQVTM and CDR2 ANQGSEA. The CDR3 has 13 amino acids. Filled out from reference TRBV29-1 and TRBJ1-1, the complete variable domain reads SAVISQKPSRDICQRGTSLTIQCQVDSQVTMMFWYRQQPGQSLTLIATANQGSEATYESGFVIDKFPISRPNLTFSTLTVSNMSPEDSSIYLCSVLTGHYTEAFFGQGTRLTVV.

J is TRBJ2-7 and V is TRBV28; TCRdb returns TRBD2, unconfirmable since there is no DNA. There are 16 residues in the CDR3. Germline lookup yields CDR1 MDHEN and CDR2 SYDVKM. CDR3 loop: CASSLKGPLFIHEQYF.

V is TRBV7-8 and J is TRBJ2-4; lacking DNA, the TRBD2 call made by TCRdb goes unchecked. The CDR3 has 14 residues. Germline V gene sequence: CDR1 SGHVS, CDR2 FQNEAQ. CDR3 amino acids: CASSFWTSGSPGYF.

The V gene is TRBV11-2, the J gene TRBJ2-2; TCRdb selects TRBD1, and the lack of DNA leaves this call unchecked. This CDR3 spans 14 amino acids. Germline assignment: CDR1 SGHAT and CDR2 FQNNGV. The CDR3: CASTKGVATGELFF.

This chain uses TRBV4-1 with TRBJ2-1; absent DNA, TCRdb's TRBD1 call cannot be checked. Germline values: CDR1 MGHRA, CDR2 YSYEKL. This CDR3 comprises 13 residues. CDR3 region: CATSRGPYNEQFF.

The V call is TRBV12-3 or TRBV12-4, the J call TRBJ2-1; TCRdb gives TRBD1 as the D gene, but with no DNA this cannot be confirmed. CDR3 length: 14 residues. The CDR3 protein is CASSFRSPGFLKFF.

The chain links TRBV20-1 to TRBJ2-5; the D call of TRBD1 rests on TCRdb alone, since no DNA is present to check it. This CDR3 is built from 14 residues. Per the germline V gene, CDR1 is DFQATT and CDR2 is SNEGSKA (reference sequence). This chain's CDR3 is CSASRQGPWETQYF.

The chain employs TRBV11-3 and TRBJ2-5; TCRdb selects TRBD2, and the lack of DNA leaves this call unchecked. Germline loops: CDR1 SGHNT, CDR2 YENEEA. The CDR3 runs to 17 residues. The chain's CDR3 is CASSLFSTSDYQETQYF.

The V gene is TRBV7-2, the J gene TRBJ1-2; TCRdb's D gene call, TRBD1, goes unchecked for lack of DNA. The CDR3 has 15 residues. Germline assignment: CDR1 SGHTA and CDR2 FQGNSA. The CDR3 loop is CASSPGQGSFHGYTF. The entire variable domain, with the rest obtained from reference TRBV7-2 and TRBJ1-2, is as follows: GAGVSQSPSNKVTEKGKDVELRCDPISGHTALYWYRQSLGQGLEFLIYFQGNSAPDKSGLPSDRFSAERTGGSVSTLTIQRTQQEDSAVYLCASSPGQGSFHGYTFGSGTRLTVV.

This chain links TRBV12-3 or TRBV12-4 with TRBJ2-3; TCRdb picks TRBD2, but there is no DNA to check that call. The CDR3 totals 12 residues. CDR3: CASSLRRDFSYF.

The chain links TRBV11-2 to TRBJ1-5; the D gene TCRdb calls, TRBD1, cannot be checked with no DNA. There are 16 residues in the CDR3. Germline CDR1 SGHAT, CDR2 FQNNGV. The CDR3 reads CASSLGILGSNQPQHF.

The V call is TRBV30, the J call TRBJ1-5; TCRdb returns TRBD1, unconfirmable since there is no DNA. Germline values: CDR1 GTSNPN, CDR2 SVGIG (reference sequence). This CDR3 has 14 residues. CDR3 sequence: CASSTGVSNQPQHF.

V gene TRBV7-2 combines with J gene TRBJ2-3; the D call of TRBD2 rests on TCRdb alone, since no DNA is present to check it. The CDR3 consists of 13 residues. Per the germline V gene, CDR1 is SGHTA and CDR2 is FQGNSA. This CDR3 is CASSSVGGDTQYF.

The chain recombines TRBV28 with TRBJ1-2; the TCRdb call, TRBD1, lacks DNA for checking. CDR1 and CDR2 (germline): MDHEN, SYDVKM. The CDR3 spans 14 residues. The CDR3 protein is CASWQGQGIYGYTF.

The chain links TRBV29-1 to TRBJ1-1; the D gene TCRdb calls, TRBD1, cannot be checked with no DNA. Germline V gives CDR1 SQVTM, CDR2 ANQGSEA. The CDR3 totals 13 residues. CDR3 protein: CSALQGARTEAFF. Complete variable domain (other parts from reference TRBV29-1 and TRBJ1-1): SAVISQKPSRDICQRGTSLTIQCQVDSQVTMMFWYRQQPGQSLTLIATANQGSEATYESGFVIDKFPISRPNLTFSTLTVSNMSPEDSSIYLCSALQGARTEAFFGQGTRLTVV.